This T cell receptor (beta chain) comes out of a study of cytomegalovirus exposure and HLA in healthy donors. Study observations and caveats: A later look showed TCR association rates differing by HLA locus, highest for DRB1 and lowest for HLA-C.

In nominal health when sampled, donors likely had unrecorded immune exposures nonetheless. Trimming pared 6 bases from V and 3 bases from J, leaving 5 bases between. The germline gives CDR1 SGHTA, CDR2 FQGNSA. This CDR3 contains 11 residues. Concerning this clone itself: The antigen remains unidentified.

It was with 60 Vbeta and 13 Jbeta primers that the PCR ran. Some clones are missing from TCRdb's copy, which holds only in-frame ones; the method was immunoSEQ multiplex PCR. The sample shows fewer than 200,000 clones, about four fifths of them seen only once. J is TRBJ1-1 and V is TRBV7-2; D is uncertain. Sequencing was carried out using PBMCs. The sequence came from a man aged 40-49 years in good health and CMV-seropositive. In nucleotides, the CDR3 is TGTGCCAGCAGTCACTACACTGAAGCTTTCTTT. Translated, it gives CASSHYTEAFF.